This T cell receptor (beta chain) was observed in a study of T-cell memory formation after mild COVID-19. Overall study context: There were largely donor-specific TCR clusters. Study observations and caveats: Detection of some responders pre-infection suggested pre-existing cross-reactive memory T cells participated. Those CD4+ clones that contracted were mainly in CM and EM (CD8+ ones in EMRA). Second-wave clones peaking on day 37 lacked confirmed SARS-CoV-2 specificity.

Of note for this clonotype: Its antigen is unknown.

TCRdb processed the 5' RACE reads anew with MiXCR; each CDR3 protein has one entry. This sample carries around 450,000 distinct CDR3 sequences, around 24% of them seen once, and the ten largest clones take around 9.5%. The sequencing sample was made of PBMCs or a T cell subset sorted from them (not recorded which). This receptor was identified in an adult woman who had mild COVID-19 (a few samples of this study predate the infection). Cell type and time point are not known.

The CDR3 bases are TGCGCCAGCAGCCAAGACCCCAGGGGGCGGGAGACCCAGTACTTC. This gives the protein CASSQDPRGRETQYF. This chain connects TRBV4-1 to TRBJ2-5; TRBD1 matches at 8 bases. V trimming: 0 bases; J trimming: 5 bases; junction bases outside the gene matches: 5. The CDR3 spans 15 residues. Germline CDR1 reads MGHRA; CDR2 reads YSYEKL.